This T cell receptor beta chain emerged from a study of blood T cells in healthy people across ages. A second PCR, run for roughly 7 to 12 cycles, used a sample-barcoded 5' primer plus a J-beta primer mix. There were at least 3 million CDR3-containing paired-end reads obtained from each sample. TCRdb reprocessed the 5' RACE reads with MiXCR, giving one entry per CDR3 protein. Of 650,000 to 800,000 distinct CDR3 sequences listed, about 51% are singletons. The source is an elderly woman in good health. The specimen was blood.

Here the CDR3 reads CASSFDRGRDTGELFF. The DNA for the CDR3 is TGTGCCAGCAGCTTTGACAGGGGGCGCGACACCGGGGAGCTGTTTTTT. The genes are TRBV7-3 and TRBJ2-2, with 10 positions matching TRBD1. The CDR3 is 16 residues long. Germline CDR1 SGHTA, CDR2 FQGTGA. Trimming at V came to 3 bases and at J to 3 bases, leaving 4 bases not matched to a gene.